One and the same sample provided the 30 T cell receptor beta chains below, sequenced in a study of blood T cell repertoires in COVID-19. The assay was immunoSEQ multiplex PCR, and TCRdb's table has in-frame clones only and misses some. Of approximately 61,000 clones in the sample, about 80% were seen once. The sample was peripheral blood. These TCRs come from a man aged 50-59 years with COVID-19, enrolled during active disease.

This clone was recorded a few times. The chain links TRBV19 to TRBJ1-2; D possibly corresponds to TRBD1 (6 bases). The CDR3 covers 14 residues. V gave up 7 bases and J gave up 7 bases, with 19 bases separating them. The V gene's germline CDR1 is LNHDA and CDR2 SQIVND (reference sequence). In DNA form, the CDR3 reads TGTGCCAGTACCATCGCCCTCAGGGGACGTGGCTACACCTTC. It yields the protein CASTIALRGRGYTF.

The chain employs TRBV2 and TRBJ1-3; 8 bases agree with TRBD1. The CDR3 has 15 residues. Germline trimming cut 6 bases from V and 2 bases from J; bases unmatched to any gene: 6. The germline CDR1 and CDR2 sequences are SNHLY and FYNNEI. Here the CDR3 DNA reads TGTGCCAGCAGGGGACGACAGGGGACTGGAAACACCATATATTTT. It yields the protein CASRGRQGTGNTIYF.

This clone was observed a single time. The CDR3 loop reads CASSTRQGEAFF. The CDR3 bases are TGTGCCAGCAGTACCAGACAGGGCGAAGCTTTCTTT. The genes are TRBV28 and TRBJ1-1; 7 bases agree with TRBD1. This CDR3 has 12 residues. Losses at the gene ends were 5 bases for V and 8 bases for J; bases not matched to a gene: 5. Germline CDR1 and CDR2: MDHEN and SYDVKM.

The chain joins TRBV3-1 (or the pseudogene TRBV3-2) to TRBJ1-6, with 10 bases fitting TRBD1. The CDR3 spans 16 residues. Germline V gene lookup returns CDR1 LGHDT and CDR2 YNNKEL (reference sequence). The V segment lost 4 bases and the J segment 7 bases; nucleotides outside the gene matches: 7. The CDR3 sequence: CASSPPGQGHNSPLHF. The CDR3 DNA is TGTGCCAGCAGCCCACCGGGACAGGGGCACAATTCACCCCTCCACTTT.

This clone was counted a few times. This chain uses TRBV5-1 with TRBJ1-2; D is perhaps TRBD1 (6 bases). CDR3 length: 15 amino acids. Trimming removed 4 bases at V and 8 bases at J, with 21 bases between. The germline CDR1 and CDR2 sequences are SGHRS and YFSETQ. CDR3 amino acids: CASSPLIQGQDGYTF. CDR3 sequence (DNA): TGCGCCAGCAGCCCACTGATACAGGGACAAGACGGCTACACCTTC.

This clone appeared a single time. The chain links TRBV6-2 or TRBV6-3 to TRBJ2-5, with D unclear. The CDR3 contains 12 residues. Trimming took off 2 bases at V and 2 bases at J, with 3 bases between the two ends. Germline assignment: CDR1 MNHEY and CDR2 SVGEGT. CDR3 loop: CASSYPQETQYF. The CDR3 DNA reads TGTGCCAGCAGTTACCCTCAAGAGACCCAGTACTTC.

This rearrangement joins TRBV5-4 to TRBJ1-6, with D unclear. The germline V gene encodes CDR1 SGHNT and CDR2 YYREEE (reference sequence). The CDR3 loop spans 17 amino acids. The V gene lost 3 bases and the J gene lost 0 bases, with 13 bases spanning the gap. The DNA for the CDR3 is TGTGCCAGCAGCTCCAAGACGTCTAGCTCCTATAATTCACCCCTCCACTTT. Translation gives CASSSKTSSSYNSPLHF. Filled out from reference TRBV5-4 and TRBJ1-6, the complete variable domain reads ETGVTQSPTHLIKTRGQQVTLRCSSQSGHNTVSWYQQALGQGPQFIFQYYREEENGRGNFPPRFSGLQFPNYSSELNVNALELDDSALYLCASSSKTSSSYNSPLHFGNGTRLTVT.

This chain joins TRBV19 and TRBJ1-3; TRBD1 matches at 7 bases. Germline values: CDR1 LNHDA, CDR2 SQIVND (reference sequence). CDR3 size: 15 residues. J was trimmed by 6 bases and V by 4 bases; bases with no gene match: 9. The CDR3 DNA follows: TGTGCCAGTAGTAGACCGGGACAGCATGTAAACACCATATATTTT. It is translated as CASSRPGQHVNTIYF.

The chain links TRBV18 to TRBJ1-2, with 7 bases that match TRBD1. Germline lookup yields CDR1 KGHSH and CDR2 LQKENI. The junction had 5 bases not matched to a gene; V was cut back by 3 bases and J by 7 bases. CDR3 length: 13 residues. CDR3 protein: CASSPNDRAGYTF. DNA for the CDR3: TGTGCCAGCTCACCGAACGACAGGGCTGGCTACACCTTC.

This clone was recorded once. V gene TRBV5-1 combines with J gene TRBJ1-1, with D hard to call. This CDR3 region has 13 residues. Germline V gives CDR1 SGHRS, CDR2 YFSETQ. Trimming stripped 0 bases from V and 0 bases from J, with 3 bases between. This CDR3 is CASSLVVNTEAFF. CDR3 nucleotide sequence: TGCGCCAGCAGCTTGGTAGTGAACACTGAAGCTTTCTTT.

The chain links TRBV2 to TRBJ1-2, with D unclear. Per germline, CDR1 SNHLY and CDR2 FYNNEI. This CDR3 has 15 amino acids. Trimming took off 2 bases at V and 5 bases at J, with 15 bases between the two ends. The chain's CDR3 is CASSESSQTIYGYTF. The DNA of the CDR3 is TGTGCCAGCAGTGAAAGTAGCCAGACCATTTATGGCTACACCTTC.

The V gene is TRBV30, the J gene TRBJ2-7; 8 nucleotides agree with TRBD1. Germline V gives CDR1 GTSNPN, CDR2 SVGIG (reference sequence). The CDR3 has 13 residues. V lost 0 bases, J lost 3 bases, and 1 base stayed unmatched. This CDR3 reads CAWSVGQGYEQYF. The CDR3 DNA sequence: TGTGCCTGGAGTGTAGGACAGGGCTACGAGCAGTACTTC.

The rearrangement links TRBV30 to TRBJ1-5; weak D call: TRBD1 (6 bases). The length of the CDR3 is 14 residues. The V gene's germline CDR1 is GTSNPN and CDR2 SVGIG (reference sequence). The germline V and J ends were trimmed by 0 bases and 3 bases, with 9 bases remaining between them. Here the CDR3 reads CAWSVRQVNQPQHF. CDR3 coding DNA: TGTGCCTGGAGTGTAAGACAGGTCAATCAGCCCCAGCATTTT.

V is TRBV28 and J is TRBJ1-2; 8 bases match TRBD1. The trim removed 5 bases at V and 8 bases at J, leaving 13 bases unmatched. CDR1 is MDHEN, CDR2 SYDVKM, per germline. The CDR3 sequence is 15 residues long. DNA of the CDR3: TGTGCCAGCAGTCGAACAGGGGGGGTGGTATACGGCTACACCTTC. Translated, it gives CASSRTGGVVYGYTF.

J is TRBJ2-1 and V is TRBV28; TRBD2 aligns across 12 bases. The CDR3 consists of 18 residues. The germline V gene encodes CDR1 MDHEN and CDR2 SYDVKM. V was pared by 10 bases and J by 5 bases, with 18 bases of the junction left unmatched. In DNA form, the CDR3 reads TGTGCCACCTGCGGGCTAGCGGGAGGGGGGGGAAACGACAATGAGCAGTTCTTC. Protein product: CATCGLAGGGGNDNEQFF.

The chain uses TRBV11-3 and TRBJ2-2; 8 positions match TRBD2. Germline V gene sequence: CDR1 SGHNT, CDR2 YENEEA. J lost 5 bases, V lost 5 bases, and 4 bases had no gene match. The CDR3 has 14 amino acids. CDR3 region: CASSPGLGTGELFF. Here the CDR3 DNA reads TGTGCCAGCAGCCCGGGACTAGGGACCGGGGAGCTGTTTTTT.

The gene calls are TRBV19 and TRBJ1-5, with D possibly matching TRBD1 (5 bases). V lost 7 bases to trimming and J lost 3 bases, with 13 bases between them. The CDR3 contains 14 residues. Germline CDR1 reads LNHDA; CDR2 reads SQIVND (reference sequence). The CDR3 region has the DNA TGTGCCAGTAAGGCAGGGAATAACAATCAGCCCCAGCATTTT. Translating gives CASKAGNNNQPQHF.

A remark on this clone: One end of the junction is discordant with germline, which a read error may explain. The chain recombines TRBV6-2 or TRBV6-3 with TRBJ2-3; D remains unclear. Looked up from germline, CDR1 is MNHEY and CDR2 is SVGEGT. The CDR3 is 12 residues long. CDR3 DNA sequence: TGTGCCAGCGGCCCTTTCACAAATACGCAGTATTTT. Protein: CASGPFTNTQYF.

This clone was picked up one time. The chain has TRBV30 and TRBJ2-1; TRBD1 matches at 7 bases. The CDR3 covers 14 residues. Germline lookup yields CDR1 GTSNPN and CDR2 SVGIG (reference sequence). Unmatched junction bases numbered 4, after V lost 0 bases and J lost 5 bases. The CDR3 nucleotides read TGTGCCTGGAGTGTGGCCACAGGGGACAATGAGCAGTTCTTC. Residues: CAWSVATGDNEQFF.

The CDR3 region is CASSTVGLAGTGELFF. The CDR3 coding sequence is TGCGCCAGCAGCACGGTCGGGCTAGCGGGCACCGGGGAGCTGTTTTTT. The chain carries TRBV5-1 and TRBJ2-2; 8 nucleotides line up with TRBD2. V lost 4 bases, J lost 4 bases, and 9 bases stayed unmatched. The CDR3 is made up of 16 amino acids. CDR1 is SGHRS and CDR2 is YFSETQ in the germline V gene.

V is TRBV30 and J is TRBJ2-1; TRBD2 matches 8 bases. The CDR3 length is 13 residues. V shed 6 bases and J 8 bases; nucleotides not matched to a gene: 9. Germline CDR1 GTSNPN, CDR2 SVGIG (reference sequence). The CDR3 DNA follows: TGTGCCTGCAACCCCGGGAGGGCCTATGAGCAGTTCTTC. The encoded protein is CACNPGRAYEQFF.

This clone appeared a few times. The rearrangement joins TRBV9 to TRBJ2-1, with TRBD2 matching over 8 bases. This CDR3 has 16 residues. The ends lost 4 bases at V and 2 bases at J; junction bases unmatched: 8. Germline values: CDR1 SGDLS, CDR2 YYNGEE. The CDR3 is CASSTQAGAAYNEQFF. Here the CDR3 DNA reads TGTGCCAGCAGCACACAAGCGGGAGCGGCCTACAATGAGCAGTTCTTC.

This chain links TRBV7-3 with TRBJ2-1; TRBD1 might be the D (5 bases). Per the germline V gene, CDR1 is SGHTA and CDR2 is FQGTGA. Trimming took off 4 bases at V and 7 bases at J, with 17 bases between the two ends. The CDR3 is 15 residues long. DNA for the CDR3: TGTGCCAGCAGCTCGGGTGGGGCAGTCCAAAATGAGCAGTTCTTC. This translates into CASSSGGAVQNEQFF.

This clone was detected only a few times. The chain recombines TRBV25-1 with TRBJ2-3; 10 bases map to TRBD2. This CDR3 comprises 17 residues. The V and J ends lost 1 base and 4 bases, in that order; junction bases with no gene match: 8. The germline V gene has CDR1 MGHDK and CDR2 SYGVNS. In DNA form, the CDR3 reads TGTGCCAGCAGTGAATCCCTAGCGGGAGTTCACCCAGATACGCAGTATTTT. This translates into CASSESLAGVHPDTQYF.

As DNA, the CDR3 is TGTGCCTTTACGACTAGCGGGAGAAGAGATACGCAGTATTTT. Translation gives CAFTTSGRRDTQYF. This chain uses TRBV2 with TRBJ2-3, with TRBD2 matching 12 bases. The CDR3 contains 14 residues. The ends lost 11 bases at V and 5 bases at J; junction bases unmatched: 8. Germline lookup yields CDR1 SNHLY and CDR2 FYNNEI.

This rearrangement joins TRBV4-2 to TRBJ2-1; D is perhaps TRBD2 (6 bases). The CDR3 extends over 14 amino acids. CDR1 LGHNA and CDR2 YNFKEQ come from the germline V gene. The ends were cut back, 5 bases at V and 5 bases at J, with 13 bases in the middle. The CDR3 here is CASSSGLGDNEQFF. DNA for the CDR3: TGTGCCAGCAGCTCGGGACTGGGGGACAATGAGCAGTTCTTC.

The chain joins TRBV11-2 to TRBJ2-7; D call uncertain. This CDR3 comprises 12 residues. Trimming removed 3 bases at V and 7 bases at J, with 10 bases between. In germline, CDR1 is SGHAT, CDR2 FQNNGV. Here the CDR3 reads CASSFRVSEQYF. Written as DNA, the CDR3 is TGTGCCAGCAGCTTTCGGGTGTCTGAGCAGTACTTC. Looking up the rest from reference TRBV11-2 and TRBJ2-7 gives the full variable domain: EAGVAQSPRYKIIEKRQSVAFWCNPISGHATLYWYQQILGQGPKLLIQFQNNGVVDDSQLPKDRFSAERLKGVDSTLKIQPAKLEDSAVYLCASSFRVSEQYFGPGTRLTVT.

The rearrangement joins TRBV4-1 to TRBJ1-1, with D uncertain. V lost 1 base and J lost 6, with 15 bases in between. Looked up from germline, CDR1 is MGHRA and CDR2 is YSYEKL. The CDR3 has 15 residues. The CDR3 DNA follows: TGCGCCAGCAGCCAAGCCCAAACGTTGGGCCCTGAAGCTTTCTTT. This gives the protein CASSQAQTLGPEAFF.

V is TRBV5-1 and J is TRBJ2-1; 14 nucleotides line up with TRBD2. CDR1 SGHRS and CDR2 YFSETQ come from the germline V gene. Trimming cost V 4 bases and J 1 base; bases outside gene matches: 4. This CDR3 is 17 amino acids long. DNA for the CDR3: TGCGCCAGCAGCGTGGGACTAGCGGGGGATTCCTACAATGAGCAGTTCTTC. It specifies CASSVGLAGDSYNEQFF.

The CDR3 DNA sequence: TGTGCCAGCAGCCCTGACAGGGGACGGCGAAGCTCCTACGAGCAGTACTTC. Translation: CASSPDRGRRSSYEQYF. The chain has TRBV5-4 and TRBJ2-7; 8 bases align to TRBD1. The V gene's germline CDR1 is SGHNT and CDR2 YYREEE (reference sequence). V lost 4 bases and J lost 0; bases outside the gene matches: 12. The CDR3 is made up of 17 amino acids.